This passage covers 10 T cell receptor beta chains from one sample sequenced in a study of chemoradiotherapy in HPV16-positive cancers. The method was immunoSEQ multiplex PCR; TCRdb's version includes in-frame clones alone and lacks a portion of them. The data hold around 6,600 clones, with under 80% observed a single time. Specimen collection occurred from a patient who underwent chemoradiotherapy. These receptors all come from a human donor with HPV-associated anogenital cancer.

The chain recombines TRBV5-1 with TRBJ2-7; 9 nucleotides match TRBD1. The CDR3 is 14 amino acids. V was clipped by 4 bases and J by 6 bases; unmatched bases: 8. The germline V gene has CDR1 SGHRS and CDR2 YFSETQ. The CDR3 here is CASSQGQGIGEQYF. Written as DNA, the CDR3 is TGCGCCAGCAGCCAAGGACAGGGGATCGGCGAGCAGTACTTC. Full variable domain (missing parts from reference TRBV5-1 and TRBJ2-7): KAGVTQTPRYLIKTRGQQVTLSCSPISGHRSVSWYQQTPGQGLQFLFEYFSETQRNKGNFPGRFSGRQFSNSRSEMNVSTLELGDSALYLCASSQGQGIGEQYFGPGTRLTVT.

This chain joins TRBV5-1 and TRBJ1-2; a weak D match, TRBD1 (5 bases). Germline loops: CDR1 SGHRS, CDR2 YFSETQ. The CDR3 is 13 amino acids. The ends were cut back, 4 bases at V and 5 bases at J, with 12 bases in the middle. CDR3 sequence: CASSPQGEYGYTF. The CDR3 coding sequence is TGCGCCAGCAGCCCCCAAGGGGAATATGGCTACACCTTC.

V usage is TRBV6-1 and J usage is TRBJ1-5; a possible D gene is TRBD1 (5 bases). This CDR3 spans 13 amino acids. V was pared by 4 bases and J by 7 bases, with 11 bases between. The germline CDR1 and CDR2 sequences are MNHNS and SASEGT. CDR3 region: CASSALWGQPQHF. The CDR3 DNA is TGTGCCAGCAGTGCCTTATGGGGGCAGCCCCAGCATTTT.

The chain recombines TRBV28 with TRBJ1-2; 9 bases agree with TRBD1. Germline CDR1 MDHEN, CDR2 SYDVKM. This CDR3 contains 14 residues. V was clipped by 4 bases and J by 7 bases; unmatched bases: 7. DNA for the CDR3: TGTGCCAGCAGTTCACAGGGGGCGGTGCGTGGCTACACCTTC. Amino acid sequence: CASSSQGAVRGYTF.

The rearrangement joins TRBV7-2 to TRBJ1-5; D is ambiguous. Per germline, CDR1 SGHTA and CDR2 FQGNSA. Trimming shortened V by 5 bases and J by 1 base, and 15 bases separated the two germline ends. The CDR3 runs 16 residues. In nucleotides, the CDR3 is TGTGCCAGCAGCCCCTCCCGTATGGGGAGCAATCAGCCCCAGCATTTT. Amino acids: CASSPSRMGSNQPQHF. The full variable domain, with the rest looked up from reference TRBV7-2 and TRBJ1-5, is GAGVSQSPSNKVTEKGKDVELRCDPISGHTALYWYRQSLGQGLEFLIYFQGNSAPDKSGLPSDRFSAERTGGSVSTLTIQRTQQEDSAVYLCASSPSRMGSNQPQHFGDGTRLSIL.

The chain combines TRBV30 with TRBJ2-5, with D perhaps TRBD2 (5 bases). CDR1 GTSNPN and CDR2 SVGIG come from the germline V gene (reference sequence). This CDR3 contains 12 residues. Trimming took 3 bases from V and 14 from J, leaving 19 bases between them. In DNA, the CDR3 is TGTGCCTGGAGGCCAGAAACTGGGGAGAGTTACTTC. Protein sequence: CAWRPETGESYF. The full variable domain, rest sourced from reference TRBV30 and TRBJ2-5, is SQTIHQWPATLVQPVGSPLSLECTVEGTSNPNLYWYRQAAGRGLQLLFYSVGIGQISSEVPQNLSASRPQDRQFILSSKKLLLSDSGFYLCAWRPETGESYFGPGTRLLVL.

In nucleotides, the CDR3 is TGTGCCAGCAGCTTGGCCCTTGACTCTCTCACAGATACGCAGTATTTT. It is translated as CASSLALDSLTDTQYF. This chain joins TRBV7-2 and TRBJ2-3, with unresolved D. The V gene's germline CDR1 is SGHTA and CDR2 FQGNSA. CDR3 length: 16 residues. The V and J ends lost 3 bases and 2 bases respectively, with 15 bases between them.

The chain couples TRBV10-3 to TRBJ1-6; D unclear. The CDR3 has 14 amino acids. Between the trimmed V and J ends, which lost 6 bases and 7 bases, there was a span of 13 bases. CDR1 is ENHRY and CDR2 is SYGVKD in the germline V gene. Here the CDR3 DNA reads TGTGCCATCAGATATAAAGCGCAGAATTCACCCCTCCACTTT. Its translation: CAIRYKAQNSPLHF.

This chain links TRBV7-2 with TRBJ1-6; TRBD1 agrees at 9 bases. This CDR3 is 15 amino acids long. Germline assignment: CDR1 SGHTA and CDR2 FQGNSA. The J segment lost 10 bases and the V segment lost 6 bases, leaving 10 bases of the junction unmatched. Here the CDR3 DNA reads TGTGCCAGCAGGAAAGGGGACAGGGAAAAATCACCCCTCCACTTT. It is translated as CASRKGDREKSPLHF.

This clone has a single count. The J gene is TRBJ1-3, the V gene TRBV4-1, with D possibly being TRBD1 (5 bases). The germline V gene has CDR1 MGHRA and CDR2 YSYEKL. Deletions cut 3 bases from V and 1 base from J, with 10 bases between. The CDR3 consists of 15 residues. CDR3 DNA: TGCGCCAGCAGCCAGCAAGGGACGTCTGGAAACACCATATATTTT. Translated, it gives CASSQQGTSGNTIYF.